This T cell receptor (beta chain) appears in the sequencing data of a study of blood T cell repertoires in COVID-19 (dated by TCRdb to the early 2020s). In terms of the full investigation: The collaborator samples originated in the United States, Italy and Spain and spanned the acute and convalescent phases of COVID-19. Where available, HLA class I and class II types were taken from metadata supplied by the sample provider and were not determined by assay-based typing. The material from the prospective study consisted of cDNA or gDNA derived from T cells, B-cell-depleted T cells, or PBMCs. Sample metadata almost always included a de-identified subject ID, COVID-19 status, age in years and sex. The repertoires were released in a freely available public database intended as a resource for research on the immune response to SARS-CoV-2. Samples came from the ongoing ImmuneRACE study (first 160 participants) plus 1,254 subjects from 6 global collaborators. Subjects who had been exposed to COVID-19, were actively infected with it, or had recovered from it provided the deeply sampled blood TCRbeta repertoires that made up the dataset.

General study outcomes and caveats: The amount of clinical and demographic metadata varied by source and participant and was provided uncurated.

One collaborating source in Seattle enrolled patients during active infection and followed them longitudinally through the course of disease. Collaborating institutions collected whole blood in K2EDTA tubes following their own protocols. For TCRbeta analysis, collaborators shipped samples in one of three forms: frozen whole blood, isolated PBMCs, or DNA extracted from either of those sample types. TCRbeta CDR3 regions were amplified from genomic DNA by means of the immunoSEQ Assay, a bias-controlled multiplex PCR. Per the authors' processing: Within the assay, amplification of reference gene primers was used to estimate how many nucleated cells each sample contained. To quantify the absolute abundance of each unique TCRbeta CDR3 rearrangement, sequence reads were collapsed and filtered. For each sample, productive Simpson clonality was calculated as the square root of Simpson's diversity index over productive rearrangements. This is the immuneACCESS table as TCRdb keeps it, with only in-frame sequences that have V and J called. A part of the clones is gone; compared with another copy, unresolved V genes explain less than half, and the rest is unexplained. From that table come the V and J calls and clone size; the DNA was used to work out D and trimming. Here the sample has 310,000 or so clones; roughly 90% occur a single time. Together, the top ten hold approximately 2.1% of the sample.

This clone has just one count. What this receptor recognizes is not known. No qualities accompany the bases; no much larger clone lies one base away. Trimming accounts for 3 bases at V and 4 bases at J, while the number of junction bases matched to no gene is 12. The CDR3 sequence holds 17 residues, the cysteine and phenylalanine included. Solely the CDR3 DNA is kept, with 51 bases framed from the first base. CDR1 and CDR2, looked up from the germline V gene (reference sequence), are LNHDA and SQIVND. This receptor was taken from a woman in her twenties or thirties with COVID-19, enrolled during active disease. The sequence joins TRBV19 to TRBJ2-7, and TRBD2 matches 10 of the central bases. Sequences were obtained from peripheral blood. The nucleotide sequence reads as follows: TGTGCCAGTAGTATGGGATCTTCGAGCGGGAGGGCTTACGAGCAGTACTTC. Its coded protein is CASSMGSSSGRAYEQYF.